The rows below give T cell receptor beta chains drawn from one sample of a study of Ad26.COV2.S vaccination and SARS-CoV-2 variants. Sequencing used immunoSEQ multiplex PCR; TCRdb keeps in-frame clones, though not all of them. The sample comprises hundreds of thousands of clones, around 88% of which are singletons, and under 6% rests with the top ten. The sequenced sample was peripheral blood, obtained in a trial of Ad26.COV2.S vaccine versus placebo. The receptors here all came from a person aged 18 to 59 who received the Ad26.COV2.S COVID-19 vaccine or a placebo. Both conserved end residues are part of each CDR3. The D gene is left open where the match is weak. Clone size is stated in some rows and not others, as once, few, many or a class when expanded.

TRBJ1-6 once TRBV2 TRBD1 TGTGCCAGCAAGCGGACAGGGCAGGGCAATTCACCCCTCCACTTT CASKRTGQGNSPLHF
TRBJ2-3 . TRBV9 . TGTGCCAGCAGCGTAGGGCTAGCACCGCGCACAGATACGCAGTATTTT CASSVGLAPRTDTQYF
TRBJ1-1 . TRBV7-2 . TGTGCCAGCAGCTCGCTGGGGGGGTGGGCTGAAGCTTTCTTT CASSSLGGWAEAFF
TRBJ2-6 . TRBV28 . TGTGCCAGCCCCCTGATTGGCCATAGGTCTGGGGCCAACGTCCTGACTTTC CASPLIGHRSGANVLTF
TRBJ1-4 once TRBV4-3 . TGCGCCAGCAGCCAAGATGCCGGGGGGGGTGAAAAACTGTTTTTT CASSQDAGGGEKLFF
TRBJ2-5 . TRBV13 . TGTGCCAGCAGCTTAAGTAGCGACGAGACCCAGTACTTC CASSLSSDETQYF
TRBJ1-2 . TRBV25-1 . TGTGCCAGCGTTGGGGGGTTAGGCTATGGCTACACCTTC CASVGGLGYGYTF
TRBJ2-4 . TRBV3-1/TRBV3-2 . TGTGCCAGCAGCCTATTGGGCTTAGGGGCGGACAAAAACATTCAGTACTTC CASSLLGLGADKNIQYF
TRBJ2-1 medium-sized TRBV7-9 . TGTGCCAGCAGCCGTTTGGTGACCCATGAGCAGTTCTTC CASSRLVTHEQFF
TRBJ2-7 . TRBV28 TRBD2 TGTGCCAGCAGTTCCGGACTAGCGGGACCCTACGAGCAGTACTTC CASSSGLAGPYEQYF
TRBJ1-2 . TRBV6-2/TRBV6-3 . TGTGCCAGCAGCGGAGGGACCGGGACCCTTCATGGAGGCTACTATGGCTACACCTTC CASSGGTGTLHGGYYGYTF
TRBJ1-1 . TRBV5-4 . TGTGCCAGCAGCTTGGGGGGAATCTACACTGAAGCTTTCTTT CASSLGGIYTEAFF
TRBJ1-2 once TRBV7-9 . TGTGCCAGCAGCTTAGCGCCCTCGGGCCGTAACTATGGCTACACCTTC CASSLAPSGRNYGYTF
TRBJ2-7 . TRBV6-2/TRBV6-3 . TGTGCCAGCAGCCCCCCCCGGGCGGGCGAGCAGTACTTC CASSPPRAGEQYF
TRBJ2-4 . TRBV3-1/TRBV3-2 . TGTGCCAGCAGCCAAGAAGCCACCAAAAACATTCAGTACTTC CASSQEATKNIQYF
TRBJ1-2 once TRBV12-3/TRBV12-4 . TGTGCCAGCAGTCCAGCCGGGTTTTATGGCTACACCTTC CASSPAGFYGYTF
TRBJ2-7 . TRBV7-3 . TGTGCCAGCAGCCCAAACGGGGGACCGCTCTCCTACGAGCAGTACTTC CASSPNGGPLSYEQYF
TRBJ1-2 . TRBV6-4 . TGTGCCAGCAGTGCGACGGGACATGAGCTCTATGGCTACACCTTC CASSATGHELYGYTF
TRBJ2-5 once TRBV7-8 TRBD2 TGTGCCAGCACCGAGCCACTAGCGGGTAGATCCGGGGAGACCCAGTACTTC CASTEPLAGRSGETQYF
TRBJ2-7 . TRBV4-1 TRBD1 TGCGCCAGCAGCCAAGATTCACAGGGGTACGAGCAGTACTTC CASSQDSQGYEQYF
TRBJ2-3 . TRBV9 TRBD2 TGTGCCAGCAGCCCCGGGACTAGCGGGGGTACAGATACGCAGTATTTT CASSPGTSGGTDTQYF
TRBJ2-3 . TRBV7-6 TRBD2 TGTGCCAGCAGGGTTGGGACTAGCGGGAGTCATAGCACAGATACGCAGTATTTT CASRVGTSGSHSTDTQYF
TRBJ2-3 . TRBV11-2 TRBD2 TGTGCCAGCAGCTTAGAATACGGGGGGTCAGATACGCAGTATTTT CASSLEYGGSDTQYF
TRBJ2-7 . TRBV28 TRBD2 TGTGCCAGCAGTTTACCCGAGCGGGACTTACGAAACTCCTACGAGCAGTACTTC CASSLPERDLRNSYEQYF
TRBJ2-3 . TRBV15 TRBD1 TGTGCCACCGACAGGGAACACTCAGATACGCAGTATTTT CATDREHSDTQYF
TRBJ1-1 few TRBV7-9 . TGCGCAATGGGAGGAAACACTGAAGCTTTCTTT CAMGGNTEAFF
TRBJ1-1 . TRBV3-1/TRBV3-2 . TGTGCCAGCAGCCAAGGAACTAGAGGAGGGGACACTGAAGCTTTCTTT CASSQGTRGGDTEAFF
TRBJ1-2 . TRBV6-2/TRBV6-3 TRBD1 TGTGCCAGCAGTAACCGGGACAGGCTTAACTATGGCTACACCTTC CASSNRDRLNYGYTF
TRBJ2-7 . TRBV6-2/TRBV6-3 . TGTGCCAGCAGTTACCATGAAAAAGTGATCTCCTACGAGCAGTACTTC CASSYHEKVISYEQYF
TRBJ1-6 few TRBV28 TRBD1 TGTGCCAGCAGCCCCCCAGGGGGGGGAGGTAATTCACCCCTCCACTTT CASSPPGGGGNSPLHF
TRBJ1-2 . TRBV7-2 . TGTGCCAGCAGCCCCCGGGTAAAGTTAGCTAACTATGGCTACACCTTC CASSPRVKLANYGYTF
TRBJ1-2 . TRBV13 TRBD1 TGTGCCAGCAGCATACTGCAGGGGGCGGTGAGCTACACCTTC CASSILQGAVSYTF
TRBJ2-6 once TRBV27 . TGTGCCAGCAAGAAGGGACAAAACTCTGGGGCCAACGTCCTGACTTTC CASKKGQNSGANVLTF
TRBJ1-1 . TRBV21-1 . TGTGCCAGCAGCCCCGTTCGGAGGGAAGCTTTCTTT CASSPVRREAFF
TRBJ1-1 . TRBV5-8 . TGTGCCAGCAGGCGCGATCTCGGGCCGCTCATCTCTGAAGCTTTCTTT CASRRDLGPLISEAFF
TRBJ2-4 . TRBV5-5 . TGTGCCAGCAGCTTGGAGGGGAGGGCCAAAAACATTCAGTACTTC CASSLEGRAKNIQYF
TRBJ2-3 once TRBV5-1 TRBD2 TGCGCCAGCAGCTCCGGGACTAGCGGGGATACGCAGTATTTT CASSSGTSGDTQYF
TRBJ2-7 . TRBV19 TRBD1 TGTGCCAGTAGTACGCGGACAGGGACTTCCTTCGACGAGCAGTACTTC CASSTRTGTSFDEQYF
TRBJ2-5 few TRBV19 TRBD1 TGTGCCAGTAGTGAACAGGGGGGAAGGGAGACCCAGTACTTC CASSEQGGRETQYF
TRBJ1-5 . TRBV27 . TGTGCCAGCAGTTTATCTGCCGGAAGTCAGCCCCAGCATTTT CASSLSAGSQPQHF
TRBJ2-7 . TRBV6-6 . TGTGCCAGCAGTTACTCAGGAAACACCTACGAGCAGTACTTC CASSYSGNTYEQYF
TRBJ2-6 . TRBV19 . TGTGCCAGTAGTATACGAGACTCTGGGGCCAACGTCCTGACTTTC CASSIRDSGANVLTF
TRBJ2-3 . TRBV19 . TGTGCCAGTAGTGACTGGGATACGCAGTATTTT CASSDWDTQYF
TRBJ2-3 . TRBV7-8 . TGTGCCAGCAGCCTTGGGGGGCCCACAGATACGCAGTATTTT CASSLGGPTDTQYF
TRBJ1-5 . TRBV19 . TGTGCCAGTAGTCATGGGGGGGCTGGGCCCCAGCATTTT CASSHGGAGPQHF
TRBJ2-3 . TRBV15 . TGTGCCACCAGCAGAGACGGGCCGGATACGCAGTATTTT CATSRDGPDTQYF